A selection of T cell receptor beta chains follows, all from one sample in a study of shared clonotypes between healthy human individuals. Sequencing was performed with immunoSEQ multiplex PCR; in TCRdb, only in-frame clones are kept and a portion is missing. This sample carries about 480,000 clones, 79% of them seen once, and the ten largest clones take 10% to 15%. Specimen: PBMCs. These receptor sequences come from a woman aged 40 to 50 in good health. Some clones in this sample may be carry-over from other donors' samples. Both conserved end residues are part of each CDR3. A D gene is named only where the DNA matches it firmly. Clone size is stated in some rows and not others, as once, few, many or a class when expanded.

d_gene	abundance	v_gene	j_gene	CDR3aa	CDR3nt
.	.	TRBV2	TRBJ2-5	CASSESLAVRETQYF	TGTGCCAGCAGTGAGTCTCTAGCAGTGAGAGAGACCCAGTACTTC
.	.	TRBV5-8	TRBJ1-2	CASSFRGATYGYTF	TGTGCCAGCAGCTTTAGGGGAGCAACCTATGGCTACACCTTC
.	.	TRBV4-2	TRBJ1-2	CASSQDPGILRPYGYTF	TGTGCCAGCAGCCAAGATCCAGGCATCCTCCGACCCTATGGCTACACCTTC
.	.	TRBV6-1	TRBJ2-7	CASTKVGYEQYF	TGTGCCAGCACCAAAGTAGGGTACGAGCAGTACTTC
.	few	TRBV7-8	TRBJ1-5	CASSLGGGVPNQPQHF	TGTGCCAGCAGCTTAGGAGGGGGAGTCCCGAATCAGCCCCAGCATTTT
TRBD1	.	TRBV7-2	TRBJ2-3	CASSLVTGVTDTQYF	TGTGCCAGCAGCTTAGTAACAGGGGTCACAGATACGCAGTATTTT
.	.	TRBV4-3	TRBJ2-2	CASSQDIIVRGELFF	TGCGCCAGCAGCCAAGATATCATAGTTAGGGGGGAGCTGTTTTTT
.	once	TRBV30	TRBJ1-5	CAWSAGFGDQPQHF	TGTGCCTGGAGCGCCGGATTCGGTGATCAGCCCCAGCATTTT
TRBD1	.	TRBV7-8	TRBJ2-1	CASSGRDRVPNEQFF	TGTGCCAGCAGCGGCCGGGACAGGGTTCCCAATGAGCAGTTCTTC
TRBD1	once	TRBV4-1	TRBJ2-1	CASSLLGQGAIEQFF	TGCGCCAGCAGCCTTTTGGGACAGGGGGCGATTGAGCAGTTCTTC
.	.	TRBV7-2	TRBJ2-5	CASSLGWETQYF	TGTGCCAGCAGCCTAGGGTGGGAGACCCAGTACTTC
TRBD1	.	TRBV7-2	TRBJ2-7	CASSLVQGPYEQYF	TGTGCCAGCAGCTTAGTACAGGGGCCCTACGAGCAGTACTTC
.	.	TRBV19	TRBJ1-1	CASTLGGVSTEAFF	TGTGCCAGTACCCTGGGGGGGGTTTCGACTGAAGCTTTCTTT
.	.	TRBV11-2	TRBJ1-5	CASSSQYSNQPQHF	TGTGCCAGCAGCTCTCAATATAGCAATCAGCCCCAGCATTTT
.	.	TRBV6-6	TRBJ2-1	CASRLPPGTLSHEQFF	TGTGCCAGCAGACTCCCCCCCGGGACCCTAAGTCATGAGCAGTTCTTC
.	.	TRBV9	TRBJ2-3	CASSVAGSDTQYF	TGTGCCAGCAGCGTAGCCGGATCAGATACGCAGTATTTT
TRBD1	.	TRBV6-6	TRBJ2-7	CASEQGAPYEQYF	TGTGCCAGCGAACAGGGGGCGCCCTACGAGCAGTACTTC
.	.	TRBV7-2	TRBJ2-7	CASSLLGHDYEQYF	TGTGCCAGCAGCTTATTGGGCCACGACTACGAGCAGTACTTC
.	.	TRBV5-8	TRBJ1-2	CASSLEGRLVDGYTF	TGTGCCAGCAGCTTGGAGGGGAGGCTGGTTGACGGCTACACCTTC
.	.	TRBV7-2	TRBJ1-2	CASSLVQAPSHTF	TGTGCCAGCAGCTTAGTTCAGGCCCCATCCCACACCTTC
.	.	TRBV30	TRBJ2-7	CAWSVRVEQYF	TGTGCCTGGAGTGTACGAGTTGAGCAGTACTTC
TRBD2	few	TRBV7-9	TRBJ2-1	CASSSLAGPYNEQFF	TGTGCCAGCAGCTCGCTAGCGGGGCCCTACAATGAGCAGTTCTTC
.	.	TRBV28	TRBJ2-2	CASIIGGTMNTGELFF	TGTGCCAGCATCATAGGGGGGACCATGAACACCGGGGAGCTGTTTTTT
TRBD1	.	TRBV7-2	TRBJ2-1	CASSLEQGAPNNEQFF	TGTGCCAGCAGCTTAGAACAGGGGGCGCCAAACAATGAGCAGTTCTTC
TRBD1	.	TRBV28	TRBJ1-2	CASSPAGQGHYGYTF	TGTGCCAGCAGTCCCGCGGGACAGGGACACTATGGCTACACCTTC
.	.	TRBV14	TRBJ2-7	CASSHEIGVKQYF	TGTGCCAGCAGCCATGAAATTGGGGTAAAGCAGTACTTC
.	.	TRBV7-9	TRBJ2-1	CASSQGWDYNEQFF	TGTGCCAGCAGCCAGGGTTGGGACTACAATGAGCAGTTCTTC
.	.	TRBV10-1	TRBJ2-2	CASSESGTSGELFF	TGCGCCAGCAGTGAGTCTGGGACTTCCGGGGAGCTGTTTTTT
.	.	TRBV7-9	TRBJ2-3	CASSLAGITDTQYF	TGTGCCAGCAGCTTAGCAGGGATTACAGATACGCAGTATTTT
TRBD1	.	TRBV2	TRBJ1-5	CASRSGQGPQPQHF	TGTGCCAGCAGGAGCGGACAGGGGCCGCAGCCCCAGCATTTT
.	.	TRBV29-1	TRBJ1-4	CSVDIGLGEKLFF	TGCAGCGTTGATATAGGACTAGGGGAAAAACTGTTTTTT
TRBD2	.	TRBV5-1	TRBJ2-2	CASSLMPGGDTGELFF	TGCGCCAGCAGCTTGATGCCGGGAGGAGACACCGGGGAGCTGTTTTTT
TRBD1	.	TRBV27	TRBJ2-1	CASSRRDRGSYNEQFF	TGTGCCAGCAGCCGACGGGACAGGGGATCCTACAATGAGCAGTTCTTC
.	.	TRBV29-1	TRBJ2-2	CSVTRQVGTGELFF	TGCAGCGTTACCAGACAGGTTGGGACCGGGGAGCTGTTTTTT
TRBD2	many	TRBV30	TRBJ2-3	CAWRGLERDTQYF	TGTGCCTGGAGAGGACTAGAACGAGATACGCAGTATTTT
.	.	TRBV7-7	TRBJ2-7	CASSKVNSYEQYF	TGTGCTAGCAGCAAAGTTAACTCCTACGAGCAGTACTTC
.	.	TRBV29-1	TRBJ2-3	CSVEPRTDTQYF	TGCAGCGTTGAACCACGCACAGATACGCAGTATTTT
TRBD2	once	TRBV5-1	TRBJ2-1	CASSLVLAGAGDNEQFF	TGCGCCAGCAGCTTGGTACTAGCGGGGGCCGGGGACAATGAGCAGTTCTTC
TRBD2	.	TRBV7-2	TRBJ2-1	CASSAGTRDYNEQFF	TGTGCCAGCAGCGCCGGGACTAGAGATTACAATGAGCAGTTCTTC
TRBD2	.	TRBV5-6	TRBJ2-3	CASSRTSGHTDTQYF	TGTGCCAGCAGCCGGACTAGCGGACACACAGATACGCAGTATTTT
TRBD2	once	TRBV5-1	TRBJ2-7	CASSPRTSGRQNEQYF	TGCGCCAGCAGCCCCCGGACTAGCGGGAGGCAAAACGAGCAGTACTTC
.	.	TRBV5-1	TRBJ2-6	CASSLDAGAGANVLTF	TGCGCCAGCAGCTTGGATGCAGGGGCCGGGGCCAACGTCCTGACTTTC
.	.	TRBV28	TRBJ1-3	CASSSWEKGVSGNTIYF	TGTGCCAGCAGTTCTTGGGAAAAAGGGGTTTCTGGAAACACCATATATTTT
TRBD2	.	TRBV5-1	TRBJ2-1	CASSLDRTSLSNEQFF	TGCGCCAGCAGCTTAGATAGGACTAGTCTTTCCAATGAGCAGTTCTTC
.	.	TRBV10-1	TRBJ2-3	CASSEKVGPAARTDTQYF	TGCGCCAGCAGTGAGAAGGTTGGGCCGGCAGCTCGCACAGATACGCAGTATTTT
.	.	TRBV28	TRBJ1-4	CASSPVGATLPATNEKLFF	TGTGCCAGCAGTCCAGTCGGGGCCACCCTACCTGCAACTAATGAAAAACTGTTTTTT